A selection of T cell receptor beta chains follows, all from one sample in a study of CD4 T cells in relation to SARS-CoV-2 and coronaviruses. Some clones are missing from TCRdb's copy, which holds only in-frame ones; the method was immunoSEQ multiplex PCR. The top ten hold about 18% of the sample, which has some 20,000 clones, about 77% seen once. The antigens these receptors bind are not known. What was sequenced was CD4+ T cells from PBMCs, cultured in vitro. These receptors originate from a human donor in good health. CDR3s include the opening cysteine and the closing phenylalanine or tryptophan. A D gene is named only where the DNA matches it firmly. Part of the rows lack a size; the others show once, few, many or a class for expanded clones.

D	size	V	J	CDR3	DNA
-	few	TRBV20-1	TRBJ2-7	CSARDDYEQYF	TGCAGTGCTAGGGACGACTACGAGCAGTACTTC
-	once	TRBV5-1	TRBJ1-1	CASSLAGSLNTEAFF	TGCGCCAGCAGCTTGGCAGGGTCCCTGAACACTGAAGCTTTCTTT
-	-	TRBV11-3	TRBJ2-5	CASSLGGRGETQYF	TGTGCCAGCAGCTTAGGGGGCAGGGGAGAGACCCAGTACTTC
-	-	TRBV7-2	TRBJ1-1	CASSFIYSNTMNTEAFF	TGTGCCAGCAGCTTCATCTACAGCAATACTATGAACACTGAAGCTTTCTTT
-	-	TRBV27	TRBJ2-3	CASSPTSRGYTDTQYF	TGTGCCAGCAGCCCCACGAGTAGGGGCTACACAGATACGCAGTATTTT
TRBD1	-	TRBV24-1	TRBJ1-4	CATQRDRNEKLFF	TGTGCCACCCAACGGGACAGAAATGAAAAACTGTTTTTT
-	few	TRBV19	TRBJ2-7	CASSIQGGYEQYF	TGTGCCAGTAGTATACAGGGCGGCTACGAGCAGTACTTC
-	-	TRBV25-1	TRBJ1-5	CASSDGSYQPQHF	TGTGCCAGCAGTGACGGGAGTTATCAGCCCCAGCATTTT
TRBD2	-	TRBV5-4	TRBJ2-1	CASSLSGSPHNEQFF	TGTGCCAGCAGCTTAAGCGGGAGTCCCCACAATGAGCAGTTCTTC
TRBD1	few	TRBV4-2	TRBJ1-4	CASSQDLGTGNEKLFF	TGTGCCAGCAGCCAAGACCTCGGGACAGGGAATGAAAAACTGTTTTTT
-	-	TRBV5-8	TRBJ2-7	CASSLDNSYEQYF	TGTGCCAGCAGCTTGGACAATTCCTACGAGCAGTACTTC
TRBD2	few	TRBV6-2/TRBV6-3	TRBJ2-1	CASSRRFNGGAYNEQFF	TGTGCCAGCAGTAGGAGGTTTAACGGGGGGGCCTACAATGAGCAGTTCTTC
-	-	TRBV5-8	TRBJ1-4	CASSLDLRNEKLFF	TGTGCCAGCAGCTTGGATCTACGTAATGAAAAACTGTTTTTT
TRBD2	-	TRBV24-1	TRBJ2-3	CATSDSQREGGTDTQYF	TGTGCCACCAGTGATTCCCAGCGGGAGGGAGGCACAGATACGCAGTATTTT
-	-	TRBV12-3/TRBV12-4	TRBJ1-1	CASKPGSTEAFF	TGTGCCAGCAAACCTGGTAGCACTGAAGCTTTCTTT
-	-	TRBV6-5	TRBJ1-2	CASSTGRWGGYTF	TGTGCCAGCAGTACCGGAAGATGGGGTGGCTACACCTTC
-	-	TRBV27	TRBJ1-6	CASSPTYNSPLHF	TGTGCCAGCAGCCCCACCTATAATTCACCCCTCCACTTT
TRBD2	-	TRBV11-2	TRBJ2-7	CASSLGLAGAYEQYF	TGTGCCAGCAGCTTGGGACTAGCGGGAGCCTACGAGCAGTACTTC
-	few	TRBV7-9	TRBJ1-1	CASSGGTENTEAFF	TGTGCCAGCAGCGGCGGGACGGAGAACACTGAAGCTTTCTTT
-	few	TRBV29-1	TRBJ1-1	CSAGGFNAEAFF	TGCAGCGCGGGAGGGTTTAACGCTGAAGCTTTCTTT
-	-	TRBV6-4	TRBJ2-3	CASSETPDTDTQYF	TGTGCCAGCAGTGAGACCCCCGACACAGATACGCAGTATTTT
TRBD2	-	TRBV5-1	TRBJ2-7	CASTIDKGGPSYEQYF	TGCGCCAGCACAATCGACAAGGGAGGGCCGTCCTACGAGCAGTACTTC
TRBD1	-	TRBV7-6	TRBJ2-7	CASSHRGTYEQYF	TGTGCCAGCAGCCACAGGGGTACCTACGAGCAGTACTTC
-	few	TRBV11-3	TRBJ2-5	CASSQGGRGETQYF	TGTGCCAGCTCGCAAGGGGGAAGAGGGGAGACCCAGTACTTC
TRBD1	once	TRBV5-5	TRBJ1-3	CASSLAEDRFLLSGNTIYF	TGTGCCAGCAGCTTGGCCGAGGACAGGTTCTTACTCTCTGGAAACACCATATATTTT
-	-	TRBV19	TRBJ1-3	CASSTLTYSGNTIYF	TGTGCCAGTAGTACCCTCACTTACTCTGGAAACACCATATATTTT
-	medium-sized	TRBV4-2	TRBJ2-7	CASSQETTRPYEQYF	TGTGCCAGCAGCCAAGAGACTACCCGACCCTACGAGCAGTACTTC
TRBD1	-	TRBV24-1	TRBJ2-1	CATSGGYRGYNEQFF	TGTGCCACCAGTGGGGGGTACAGGGGTTACAATGAGCAGTTCTTC
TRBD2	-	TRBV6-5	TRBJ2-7	CASRRLAGALYEQYF	TGTGCCAGCAGAAGATTAGCGGGGGCCCTATACGAGCAGTACTTC
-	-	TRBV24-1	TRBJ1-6	CATSVSQAYNSPLHF	TGTGCCACCAGTGTTAGTCAAGCCTATAATTCACCCCTCCACTTT
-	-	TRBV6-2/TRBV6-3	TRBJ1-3	CASSLGTAGNTIYF	TGTGCCAGCAGCCTGGGGACGGCGGGAAACACCATATATTTT
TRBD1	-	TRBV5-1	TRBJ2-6	CASSSGGTVLTF	TGCGCCAGCAGCTCAGGGGGCACTGTCCTGACTTTC
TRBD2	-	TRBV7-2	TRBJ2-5	CASSKGLAGEETQYF	TGTGCCAGCAGTAAGGGACTAGCGGGAGAAGAGACCCAGTACTTC
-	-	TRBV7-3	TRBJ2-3	CASSLGPASDTQYF	TGTGCCAGCAGCTTAGGACCGGCGTCGGATACGCAGTATTTT
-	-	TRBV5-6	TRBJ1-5	CASSLGGIGNQPQHF	TGTGCCAGCAGCTTGGGAGGAATTGGGAATCAGCCCCAGCATTTT
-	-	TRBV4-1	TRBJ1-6	CASSQHNDLGNSPLHF	TGCGCCAGCAGCCAGCACAACGACTTGGGTAATTCACCCCTCCACTTT
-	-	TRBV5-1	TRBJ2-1	CASSLELYNEQFF	TGCGCCAGCAGCTTGGAACTATACAATGAGCAGTTCTTC
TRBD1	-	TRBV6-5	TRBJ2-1	CATGQGAAGINEQFF	TGTGCCACGGGACAGGGGGCGGCTGGTATCAATGAGCAGTTCTTC
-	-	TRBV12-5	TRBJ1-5	CASGLVLRGEQGNQPQHF	TGTGCTAGTGGTTTGGTACTTAGAGGGGAGCAGGGCAATCAGCCCCAGCATTTT
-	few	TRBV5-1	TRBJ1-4	CASSLGSGNEKLFF	TGCGCCAGCAGCTTGGGGTCTGGGAATGAAAAACTGTTTTTT
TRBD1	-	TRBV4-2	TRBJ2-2	CASSRGQDTGELFF	TGTGCCAGCAGCCGTGGACAGGACACCGGGGAGCTGTTTTTT
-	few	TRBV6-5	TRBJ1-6	CASSYGRGTEWAPLHF	TGTGCCAGCAGTTACGGCCGGGGGACGGAATGGGCACCCCTCCACTTT
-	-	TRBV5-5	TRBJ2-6	CASSSSSGANVLTF	TGTGCCAGCAGCTCGTCCTCTGGGGCCAACGTCCTGACTTTC
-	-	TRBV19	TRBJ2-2	CASSIEVRGGGTGELFF	TGTGCCAGTAGTATAGAGGTTCGGGGCGGAGGCACCGGGGAGCTGTTTTTT
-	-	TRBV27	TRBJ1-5	CASAADPQANQPQHF	TGTGCCAGCGCCGCTGACCCACAGGCCAATCAGCCCCAGCATTTT
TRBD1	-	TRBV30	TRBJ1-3	CAWSNPGQGYRSGNTIYF	TGTGCCTGGAGCAACCCGGGACAGGGGTATAGGTCTGGAAACACCATATATTTT
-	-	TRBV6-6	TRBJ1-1	CATTGVGVNTEAFF	TGTGCCACCACCGGGGTAGGAGTGAACACTGAAGCTTTCTTT
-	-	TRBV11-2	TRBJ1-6	CASSLGYHRGSPLHF	TGTGCCAGCAGCCTGGGGTACCACCGTGGGTCACCCCTCCACTTT
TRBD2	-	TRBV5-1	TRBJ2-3	CASSFRTSGGTDTQYF	TGCGCCAGCAGCTTTCGGACTAGCGGGGGTACAGATACGCAGTATTTT
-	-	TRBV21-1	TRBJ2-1	CASSKALVGKSAYNEQFF	TGTGCCAGCAGCAAAGCGCTTGTGGGGAAGAGTGCCTACAATGAGCAGTTCTTC